The following is a T cell receptor (beta chain) sequence with its context. The CDR3 length is 15 residues. V dropped 5 bases and J dropped 1 base, with 12 bases sitting between them. CDR1 and CDR2 (germline): MNHEY, SMNVEV (reference sequence). The data belong to a study of blood T cell repertoires in COVID-19. The overall study: Italy, Spain and the United States were the sources of the convalescent and acute COVID-19 samples. Sample material is recorded as cDNA or gDNA derived from T cells, B-cell-depleted T cells, or PBMCs.

Authors' analysis steps: Using reference gene primer amplification, nucleated cell counts were estimated. Sequenced by immunoSEQ multiplex PCR; TCRdb stores in-frame clones only, minus some. D and trimming come from the DNA, and the V and J calls and clone size come from that table. This sample has 30,000 or so clones, with approximately 86% found just once. The J gene is TRBJ1-5, the V gene TRBV27; tentatively, D is TRBD1 (5 bases). The sequenced sample was peripheral blood. This clonotype originated in a woman of 80 years or more with active or convalescent COVID-19. The CDR3 loop reads CASSQGPLSNQPQHF. CDR3 nucleotides: TGTGCCAGCAGTCAGGGCCCGCTAAGCAATCAGCCCCAGCATTTT.